Following are 25 T cell receptor beta chains from one sample sequenced in a study of cytomegalovirus exposure and HLA in healthy donors. Primers for the PCR totalled 60 Vbeta and 13 Jbeta. Sequenced by immunoSEQ multiplex PCR; TCRdb stores in-frame clones only, minus some. This table holds under 150,000 clones, more than 75% found once. The sequenced sample was PBMCs. Every receptor here comes from a middle-aged woman in good health and CMV-seropositive.

The chain carries TRBV6-5 and TRBJ2-7; 7 bases align to TRBD2. CDR1 is MNHEY and CDR2 is SVGAGI in the germline V gene. Trimming at V came to 10 bases and at J to 7 bases, leaving 16 bases not matched to a gene. This CDR3 is built from 14 residues. CDR3 amino acids: CATRGRRERREQYF. CDR3 DNA: TGTGCCACCCGTGGGAGGCGGGAGCGTCGAGAGCAGTACTTC.

The chain is built from TRBV7-8 and TRBJ2-1; 7 bases match TRBD2. Germline V gene data show CDR1 as SGHVS and CDR2 as FQNEAQ. The trim removed 4 bases at V and 8 bases at J, leaving 8 bases unmatched. This CDR3 is 14 amino acids long. As DNA, the CDR3 is TGTGCCAGCAGCTCGTGGGAGGGCCAACATGAGCAGTTCTTC. Its protein is CASSSWEGQHEQFF.

The chain is built from TRBV11-3 and TRBJ2-1, with a possible D match to TRBD1 (5 bases). Per germline, CDR1 SGHNT and CDR2 YENEEA. V lost 3 bases, J lost 7 bases, and 16 bases lay in between. This CDR3 is 15 amino acids long. In nucleotides, the CDR3 is TGTGCCAGCAGCTTGAGTGGAACAGGTCTGAATGAGCAGTTCTTC. Translating gives CASSLSGTGLNEQFF.

This clone was recorded once. The gene calls are TRBV21-1 and TRBJ2-1; TRBD1 is taken as the D call from the table, unchecked against the DNA. TRBV21-1 is listed as a pseudogene. The CDR3 is 16 residues long. CDR3 DNA: TGTGCCAGCAGCAGGTTGGGCAGGGGGAACTACAATGAGCAGTTCTTC. Protein sequence: CASSRLGRGNYNEQFF.

This clone was counted a single time. The CDR3 loop reads CASSKGTSGSWEQYF. The DNA for the CDR3 is TGCGCCAGCAGCAAAGGGACTAGCGGGAGTTGGGAGCAGTACTTC. The rearrangement uses TRBV5-1 and TRBJ2-7; 14 bases match TRBD2. The CDR3 length is 15 residues. Per the germline V gene, CDR1 is SGHRS and CDR2 is YFSETQ. V gave up 4 bases and J gave up 7 bases; unmatched junction bases: 7.

The rearrangement joins TRBV19 to TRBJ2-3; perhaps TRBD2 as D (5 bases). The CDR3 is 15 residues long. V lost 5 bases to trimming and J lost 9 bases, with 21 bases between them. Germline lookup yields CDR1 LNHDA and CDR2 SQIVND (reference sequence). CDR3 bases: TGTGCCAGTAGTCCCCCGGGTGGCCGTAGAGGGACGCAGTATTTT. It encodes CASSPPGGRRGTQYF.

A word on this clone: The same CDR3 can be traced to other DNA sequences in this sample. This chain uses TRBV6-5 with TRBJ2-7; TRBD2 agrees at 7 bases. Germline lookup yields CDR1 MNHEY and CDR2 SVGAGI. The CDR3 consists of 14 residues. V was pared by 2 bases and J by 4 bases, with 5 bases of the junction left unmatched. The CDR3 DNA reads TGTGCCAGCAGTTACGGGACGGGGGGTTACGAGCAGTACTTC. It yields the protein CASSYGTGGYEQYF.

The V gene is TRBV29-1, the J gene TRBJ1-1, with 8 bases lining up with TRBD1. The CDR3 extends over 13 amino acids. J was trimmed by 1 base and V by 7 bases; bases with no gene match: 5. CDR1 is SQVTM, CDR2 ANQGSEA, per germline. DNA for the CDR3: TGCAGCGCCGACAGGGGTCGGAACACTGAAGCTTTCTTT. This gives the protein CSADRGRNTEAFF.

This clone was counted a few times. V gene TRBV10-3 combines with J gene TRBJ1-5; possible D gene TRBD1, 6 bases. CDR1 is ENHRY and CDR2 is SYGVKD in the germline V gene. The CDR3 is 15 residues long. Trimming cost V 6 bases and J 0 bases, with 12 bases left between them. The CDR3, as DNA: TGTGCCATCAGCTCCGGGACATTTAGCAATCAGCCCCAGCATTTT. Its protein product is CAISSGTFSNQPQHF.

V gene TRBV5-4 combines with J gene TRBJ2-7; 12 positions match TRBD1. Trimming at V came to 5 bases and at J to 5 bases, leaving 8 bases not matched to a gene. The V gene's germline CDR1 is SGHNT and CDR2 YYREEE (reference sequence). CDR3 length equals 15 residues. CDR3 sequence reads: CASRDTGQGAHEQYF. As DNA, the CDR3 is TGTGCCAGCAGGGATACGGGACAGGGGGCCCACGAGCAGTACTTC. The full variable domain, rest sourced from reference TRBV5-4 and TRBJ2-7, is ETGVTQSPTHLIKTRGQQVTLRCSSQSGHNTVSWYQQALGQGPQFIFQYYREEENGRGNFPPRFSGLQFPNYSSELNVNALELDDSALYLCASRDTGQGAHEQYFGPGTRLTVT.

The CDR3 DNA is TGTGCCAGCAGCGTAAGACCGGACAGCTCAACGAACACTGAAGCTTTCTTT. It specifies CASSVRPDSSTNTEAFF. The V call is TRBV9, the J call TRBJ1-1, with D possibly TRBD1 on 6 matching bases. The CDR3 covers 17 residues. V lost 1 base to trimming and J lost 1 base, with 17 bases between them. Germline V gene sequence: CDR1 SGDLS, CDR2 YYNGEE.

Here the CDR3 DNA reads TGTGCCAGCAGCCCTGGCAGGGCACAGCCCCAGCATTTT. It translates to CASSPGRAQPQHF. This chain joins TRBV11-2 and TRBJ1-5; D may be TRBD1 (5 bases). The CDR3 has 13 amino acids. V lost 5 bases, J lost 7 bases, and 12 bases lay in between. The V gene's germline CDR1 is SGHAT and CDR2 FQNNGV. The full variable domain, with the rest looked up from reference TRBV11-2 and TRBJ1-5, is EAGVAQSPRYKIIEKRQSVAFWCNPISGHATLYWYQQILGQGPKLLIQFQNNGVVDDSQLPKDRFSAERLKGVDSTLKIQPAKLEDSAVYLCASSPGRAQPQHFGDGTRLSIL.

This rearrangement joins TRBV27 to TRBJ1-1; 9 bases line up with TRBD1. Germline-derived CDR1 and CDR2 are MNHEY and SMNVEV (reference sequence). The CDR3 runs to 14 residues. The V gene end was trimmed by 4 bases and the J gene end by 7 bases; junction bases not matched to a gene: 7. In DNA form, the CDR3 reads TGTGCCAGCAGTTGGGAACAGGGGGCGAGTGAAGCTTTCTTT. Residues: CASSWEQGASEAFF.

The chain's CDR3 is CSGLAGFYTDTQYF. CDR3 nucleotide sequence: TGCAGCGGACTAGCGGGATTTTACACAGATACGCAGTATTTT. The chain recombines TRBV29-1 with TRBJ2-3, with TRBD2 matching over 11 bases. The germline gives CDR1 SQVTM, CDR2 ANQGSEA. Trimming took 7 bases from V and 2 from J; bases not matched to a gene: 5. This CDR3 has 14 residues.

The rearrangement joins TRBV10-3 to TRBJ2-7; 8 bases map to TRBD2. In germline, CDR1 is ENHRY, CDR2 SYGVKD. The CDR3 is 16 residues long. V shed 0 bases, J shed 6 bases, and the junction held 10 bases outside the gene matches. CDR3 coding DNA: TGTGCCATCAGTGAGTCGTGGGGACTAGTATCCGGCGAGCAGTACTTC. It codes for CAISESWGLVSGEQYF.

The genes are TRBV6-1 and TRBJ1-5; unclear D gene. The CDR3 has 15 amino acids. The V end was cut by 2 bases, the J end by 1 base, with 9 bases between. CDR1 and CDR2 (germline): MNHNS, SASEGT. CDR3 loop: CASSERGLSNQPQHF. Here the CDR3 DNA reads TGTGCCAGCAGTGAACGCGGGTTGAGCAATCAGCCCCAGCATTTT.

In nucleotides, the CDR3 is TGTGCCAGCAGCGAGCGTGAGGGGGCCCAGTACTTC. Protein product: CASSEREGAQYF. The rearrangement links TRBV9 to TRBJ2-5, with D possibly being TRBD1 (6 bases). V lost 3 bases and J lost 9, with 12 bases in between. This CDR3 is 12 amino acids long. The V gene's germline CDR1 is SGDLS and CDR2 YYNGEE. Looking up the rest from reference TRBV9 and TRBJ2-5 gives the full variable domain: DSGVTQTPKHLITATGQRVTLRCSPRSGDLSVYWYQQSLDQGLQFLIQYYNGEERAKGNILERFSAQQFPDLHSELNLSSLELGDSALYFCASSEREGAQYFGPGTRLLVL.

J is TRBJ2-3 and V is TRBV5-1, with TRBD2 matching over 9 bases. This CDR3 contains 14 residues. Germline CDR1 and CDR2: SGHRS and YFSETQ. With V trimmed by 4 bases and J by 5 bases, 5 bases remained unmatched. CDR3 loop: CASSRSGREDTQYF. As DNA, the CDR3 is TGCGCCAGCAGCCGTAGCGGGAGAGAAGATACGCAGTATTTT. Together with reference TRBV5-1 and TRBJ2-3, the CDR3 gives the full variable domain: KAGVTQTPRYLIKTRGQQVTLSCSPISGHRSVSWYQQTPGQGLQFLFEYFSETQRNKGNFPGRFSGRQFSNSRSEMNVSTLELGDSALYLCASSRSGREDTQYFGPGTRLTVL.

The V gene is TRBV6-1, the J gene TRBJ2-5; D not certain. V was cut by 8 bases and J by 2 bases, with 9 bases left in between. Germline V gene data show CDR1 as MNHNS and CDR2 as SASEGT. The CDR3 runs 12 residues. In DNA form, the CDR3 reads TGTGCCAGCGCGGCTCAACAAGAGACCCAGTACTTC. Amino acid sequence: CASAAQQETQYF.

The chain joins TRBV21-1 to TRBJ2-6; the table names TRBD1, a call not compared with the DNA. TRBV21-1 is given as a pseudogene. The CDR3 runs 21 residues. Here the CDR3 DNA reads TGTGCCAGCAGCATCCAACCTACGGACAGGGGGTGGAGCTCTGGGGCCAACGTCCTGACTTTC. This translates into CASSIQPTDRGWSSGANVLTF.

The chain combines TRBV2 with TRBJ2-3, with TRBD1 identical over 11 bases. V was pared by 0 bases and J by 4 bases, with 3 bases of the junction left unmatched. Germline V CDR1 and CDR2: SNHLY, FYNNEI. This CDR3 is built from 16 residues. CDR3 sequence (DNA): TGTGCCAGCAGTGAAGCTCGGACAGGGGGCGCAGATACGCAGTATTTT. Translating gives CASSEARTGGADTQYF.

The chain carries TRBV5-6 and TRBJ2-7, with D perhaps TRBD1 (5 bases). The CDR3 totals 13 residues. The V gene's germline CDR1 is SGHDT and CDR2 YYEEEE. Trimming took off 7 bases at V and 5 bases at J, with 16 bases between the two ends. CDR3 protein: CASRPIDSHEQYF. The CDR3 nucleotides are TGTGCCAGCCGCCCGATTGACAGTCACGAGCAGTACTTC.

About this clone itself: The junction and the germline gene differ at one end; a read error may be behind it. The chain uses TRBV28 and TRBJ2-1, with 11 bases lining up with TRBD2. The CDR3 runs 16 residues. Germline assignment: CDR1 MDHEN and CDR2 SYDVKM. The DNA for the CDR3 is TGTGCCAGCACCCAATTAGGGACTAGCGGCTACGATGAGCAGTTCTTC. Protein: CASTQLGTSGYDEQFF.

This chain joins TRBV19 and TRBJ1-4, with D possibly matching TRBD1 (5 bases). The germline gives CDR1 LNHDA, CDR2 SQIVND (reference sequence). The ends were cut back, 4 bases at V and 4 bases at J, with 25 bases in the middle. The CDR3 is made up of 19 amino acids. This CDR3 is CASSTERMGGGLINEKLFF. The CDR3 coding sequence is TGTGCCAGTAGTACCGAAAGGATGGGGGGAGGCCTAATTAATGAAAAACTGTTTTTT.

The chain's CDR3 is CASSLMPSGSTGELFF. As DNA, the CDR3 is TGTGCCAGCAGCTTAATGCCCAGCGGAAGCACCGGGGAGCTGTTTTTT. The V gene is TRBV7-2, the J gene TRBJ2-2; weak D call: TRBD2 (5 bases). The CDR3 has 16 amino acids. With 2 bases removed from V and 4 bases from J, the gap between germline ends came to 14 bases. CDR1 and CDR2 from the germline V gene are SGHTA and FQGNSA.